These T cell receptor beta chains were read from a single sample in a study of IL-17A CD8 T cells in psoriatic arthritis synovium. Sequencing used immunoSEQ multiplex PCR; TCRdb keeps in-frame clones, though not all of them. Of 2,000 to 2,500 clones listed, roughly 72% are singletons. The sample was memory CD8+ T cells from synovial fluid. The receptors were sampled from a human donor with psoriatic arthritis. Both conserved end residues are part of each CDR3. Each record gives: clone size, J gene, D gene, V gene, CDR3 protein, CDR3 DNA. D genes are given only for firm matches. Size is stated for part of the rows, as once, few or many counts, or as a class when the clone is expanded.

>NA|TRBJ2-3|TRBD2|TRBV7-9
CASSPTLAGLDTQYF
TGTGCCAGCAGCCCTACCCTAGCGGGGCTAGATACGCAGTATTTT
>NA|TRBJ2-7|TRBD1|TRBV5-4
CASSWDRNYEQYF
TGTGCCAGCAGCTGGGACAGGAACTACGAGCAGTACTTC
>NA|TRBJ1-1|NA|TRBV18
CASSPNNEAFF
TGTGCCAGCTCACCAAATAATGAAGCTTTCTTT
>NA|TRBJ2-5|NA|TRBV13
CASSRKGGAGETQYF
TGTGCCAGCAGCCGGAAGGGGGGGGCGGGAGAGACCCAGTACTTC
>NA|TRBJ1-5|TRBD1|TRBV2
CASSERQGAQPQHF
TGTGCCAGCAGTGAAAGGCAGGGGGCACAGCCCCAGCATTTT
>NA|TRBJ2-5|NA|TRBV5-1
CASSLVVEEETQYF
TGCGCCAGCAGCTTGGTTGTGGAAGAAGAGACCCAGTACTTC
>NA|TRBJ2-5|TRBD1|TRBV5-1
CASSVGQGGYGETQYF
TGCGCCAGCAGCGTCGGACAGGGCGGTTATGGAGAGACCCAGTACTTC
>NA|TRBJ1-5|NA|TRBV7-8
CASSVNQGQPQHF
TGTGCCAGCAGCGTCAACCAGGGGCAGCCCCAGCATTTT
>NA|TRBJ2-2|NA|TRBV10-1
CASSDRGSGELFF
TGCGCCAGCAGTGACAGGGGATCCGGGGAGCTGTTTTTT
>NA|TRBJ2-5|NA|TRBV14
CASSQDPHSAQYF
TGTGCCAGCAGCCAAGACCCTCATTCGGCCCAGTACTTC
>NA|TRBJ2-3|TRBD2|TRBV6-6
CASFGWEGFNTDTQYF
TGTGCCAGCTTCGGCTGGGAGGGATTCAACACAGATACGCAGTATTTT
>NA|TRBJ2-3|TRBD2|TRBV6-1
CASSEVSGGKDTQYF
TGTGCCAGCAGTGAAGTGAGCGGGGGGAAGGATACGCAGTATTTT
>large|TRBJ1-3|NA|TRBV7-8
CASSLGRDNTIYF
TGTGCCAGCAGCTTAGGCAGGGATAACACCATATATTTT
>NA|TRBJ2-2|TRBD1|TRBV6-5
CASGPTGGTGELFF
TGTGCCAGCGGACCTACAGGGGGCACCGGGGAGCTGTTTTTT
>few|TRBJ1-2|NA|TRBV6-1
CASGSYGYTF
TGTGCCAGCGGGTCCTATGGCTACACCTTC
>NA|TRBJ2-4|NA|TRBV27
CASSLARGNIQYF
TGTGCCAGCAGTTTAGCCAGGGGTAACATTCAGTACTTC
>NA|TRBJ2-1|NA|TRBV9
CASSLKTFGEQFF
TGTGCCAGCAGCCTAAAAACGTTTGGTGAGCAGTTCTTC
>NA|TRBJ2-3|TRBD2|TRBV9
CASSTAGTSSDTQYF
TGTGCCAGCAGCACCGCCGGGACTAGCTCAGATACGCAGTATTTT
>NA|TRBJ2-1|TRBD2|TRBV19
CASTAGGVNEQFF
TGTGCCAGTACGGCGGGGGGCGTCAATGAGCAGTTCTTC
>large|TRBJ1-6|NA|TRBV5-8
CASSPVGGLKQVPLHF
TGTGCCAGCAGCCCCGTCGGGGGGCTCAAGCAAGTACCCCTCCACTTT
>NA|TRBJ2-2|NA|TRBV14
CASSLPGSGELFF
TGTGCCAGCAGCCTACCTGGGAGCGGGGAGCTGTTTTTT